This T cell receptor beta chain was identified in a study of T cells in narcolepsy. Study-wide background: Enrolled donors included narcolepsy type 1 or type 2 patients and healthy controls.

Germline assignment: CDR1 SNHLY and CDR2 FYNNEI. The CDR3 extends over 15 amino acids. With 7 bases removed from V and 0 bases from J, the gap between germline ends came to 12 bases. Repertoires were generated with immunoSEQ multiplex PCR, while TCRdb's copy carries only in-frame clones and drops some. The sample contains 25,000 to 35,000 clones, 85% to 90% of which appear only once. Sequenced sample: CD45RA- memory CD4+ T cells from PBMCs. The chain carries TRBV2 and TRBJ2-2, with unresolved D. The TCR originated in a human donor with narcolepsy. The CDR3 sequence: CASTLWFANTGELFF. The CDR3, as DNA: TGTGCCAGCACCTTGTGGTTCGCGAACACCGGGGAGCTGTTTTTT.